These T cell receptor beta chains were read from a single sample in a study of CD8 T cells in ankylosing spondylitis. TCRdb recomputed calls from the 5' RACE reads with MiXCR, one row per CDR3 protein. The sample holds about 330,000 distinct CDR3 sequences, under 8.5% seen once. The sample comprised blood, either unsorted or a sorted T cell fraction (not recorded which). These receptors all stem from a male donor with ankylosing spondylitis. Each CDR3 is given with its conserved first and last residue. The D gene is left open where the match is weak. Clone size is stated in some rows and not others, as once, few, many or a class when expanded.

j_call clone_size v_call d_call cdr3_nt cdr3_aa
TRBJ2-2 few TRBV4-2 . TGTGCCAGCAGCCAAGACTCAGGGCCCGGAGGGCTGTTTTTT CASSQDSGPGGLFF
TRBJ2-7 . TRBV29-1 TRBD2 TGCAGCGTTGAAAGCCCCAGCGGGAGAGCCTACGAGCAGTACTTC CSVESPSGRAYEQYF
TRBJ2-7 . TRBV3-1 TRBD2 TGTGCCAGCAGCCAAGGGACTAGCGCGAACTCCTACGAGCAGTACTTC CASSQGTSANSYEQYF
TRBJ2-2 few TRBV5-1 TRBD2 TGCGCCAGCAGCGTATCTAGCGGGAACACCGGGGAGCTGTTTTTT CASSVSSGNTGELFF
TRBJ2-1 once TRBV11-1 TRBD2 TGTGCCAGCAGCTCTACGGGCGGGCTAGCGGGAGCCCATCAGTTCTTC CASSSTGGLAGAHQFF
TRBJ2-1 . TRBV24-1 TRBD1 TGTGCCACCAGTGATACGGGACAGGGAAATGTCAATGAGCAGTTCTTC CATSDTGQGNVNEQFF
TRBJ2-1 . TRBV5-1 . TGCGCCAGCAGCGGCGACCTTCGGGCGGATCGGGAGCAGTTCTTC CASSGDLRADREQFF
TRBJ2-3 few TRBV7-9 TRBD2 TGTGCCAGCACCCTCCCACTAGCGGGAGGGCGTGATACGCAGTATTTT CASTLPLAGGRDTQYF
TRBJ1-6 many TRBV28 . TGTGCCAGCAGACCTCGACAGAGCGATAATTCACCCCTCCACTTT CASRPRQSDNSPLHF
TRBJ1-2 . TRBV28 . TGTGCCAGCAGTTTTTCCGCATCCTATGGCTACACCTTC CASSFSASYGYTF
TRBJ2-1 . TRBV7-2 TRBD1 TGTGCCAGCAGCTACCGAAGGACAGGGGAAAATGAGCAGTTCTTC CASSYRRTGENEQFF
TRBJ1-1 many TRBV10-3 . TGTGCCATCAGTGAGTCGGACCGAGAGACTTTCTTT CAISESDRETFF
TRBJ1-3 few TRBV12-3/TRBV12-4 . TGTGCCAGCAGAAAGTTAGCTGGAAACACCATATATTTT CASRKLAGNTIYF
TRBJ2-6 few TRBV7-2 . TGTGCCAGCAGCTTTGGTCCCGGGGCCAACGTCCTGACTTTC CASSFGPGANVLTF
TRBJ2-1 . TRBV7-3 . TGTGCCAGCAGCCCCGAGGGGGGAGCCAGTGAGCAGTTCTTC CASSPEGGASEQFF
TRBJ1-1 . TRBV28 . TGTGCCAGCAGTTTTTGGGACAAGAACACTGAAGCTTTCTTT CASSFWDKNTEAFF
TRBJ1-5 few TRBV6-1 . TGTGCCAGCAGTACCGCCAGAGGGACCGGCAATCAGCCCCAGCATTTT CASSTARGTGNQPQHF
TRBJ2-7 . TRBV27 TRBD2 TGTGCCAGCAACCGCCTAGCGGGAGGTTACGAGCAGTACTTC CASNRLAGGYEQYF
TRBJ1-5 many TRBV28 . TGTGCCAGCCAGGGAAATCAGCCCCAGCATTTT CASQGNQPQHF
TRBJ2-3 . TRBV11-1 TRBD2 TGTGCCAGCAGTGATACCGGGACTAGCGGGAGAGTCACAGATACGCAGTATTTT CASSDTGTSGRVTDTQYF
TRBJ2-7 . TRBV29-1 . TGCAGCGTTGAAGATAATGGTAGGGAATACGAGCAGTACTTC CSVEDNGREYEQYF
TRBJ2-7 few TRBV20-1 . TGCAGTGCTAGTGGGCACCGCTACGAGCAGTACTTC CSASGHRYEQYF
TRBJ1-5 . TRBV4-1 . TGCGCCAGCAGCCAAGATCCGAGGCAGGAACATCAGCCCCAGCATTTT CASSQDPRQEHQPQHF
TRBJ2-3 many TRBV6-1 . TGTGCCAGCAGCCGGGGGGCTCTAAACACAGATACGCAGTATTTT CASSRGALNTDTQYF
TRBJ1-1 few TRBV10-3 TRBD1 TGTGCCACCGGACTCCGGGACAGCGACACTGAAGCTTTCTTT CATGLRDSDTEAFF
TRBJ2-3 few TRBV4-1 TRBD1 TGCGCCAGCAGCCAAGAGGTAGGGGGCCCAGATACGCAGTATTTT CASSQEVGGPDTQYF
TRBJ2-2 many TRBV6-1 . TGTGCCAGCAGCACTTTTAGACTCCGGCGCACCGGGGAGCTGTTTTTT CASSTFRLRRTGELFF
TRBJ2-5 few TRBV5-1 TRBD2 TGCGCCAGCAGATTGGTACTAAGCGGGGAAGAGACCCAGTACTTC CASRLVLSGEETQYF
TRBJ2-5 . TRBV7-9 . TGTGCCAGCAGCGTACAGGGGAGGGAGACCCAGTACTTC CASSVQGRETQYF